The 19 T cell receptor beta chains reported below all come from one sample, sequenced in a study of blood T cell repertoires in COVID-19. Produced via immunoSEQ multiplex PCR; TCRdb's table is partial and in-frame only. The sample contains over 110,000 clones, less than 80% of which appear only once. The sequenced sample was peripheral blood. These receptors came from a man aged 55-75 years with acute or convalescent COVID-19.

The J gene is TRBJ1-1, the V gene TRBV28; 9 bases line up with TRBD1. From germline, CDR1 is MDHEN and CDR2 SYDVKM. CDR3 length: 13 residues. After removal of 8 bases from V and 11 bases from J, the junction contained 12 bases not matched to a gene. The CDR3: CASLDRGSLGAFF. CDR3 bases: TGTGCCAGCCTCGACAGGGGGTCTTTGGGGGCTTTCTTT.

This clone is a singleton in its sample. The chain combines TRBV2 with TRBJ1-4, with TRBD1 as a possible D gene (6 bases). Germline V CDR1 and CDR2: SNHLY, FYNNEI. Trimming left V 4 bases short and J 8 bases short, with 17 bases between. The CDR3 length is 15 residues. CDR3 in amino acids: CASSALLGGGEKLFF. CDR3 bases: TGTGCCAGCAGTGCCCTCCTAGGGGGTGGGGAAAAACTGTTTTTT. The complete variable domain, with remaining parts taken from reference TRBV2 and TRBJ1-4, reads EPEVTQTPSHQVTQMGQEVILRCVPISNHLYFYWYRQILGQKVEFLVSFYNNEISEKSEIFDDQFSVERPDGSNFTLKIRSTKLEDSAMYFCASSALLGGGEKLFFGSGTQLSVL.

This clone was detected only a few times. The chain couples TRBV5-1 to TRBJ2-7; a possible D gene is TRBD2 (5 bases). Trimming removed 3 bases at V and 0 bases at J, with 19 bases between. The germline CDR1 and CDR2 sequences are SGHRS and YFSETQ. The CDR3 totals 17 residues. The CDR3 protein is CASSSGVVVGSSYEQYF. CDR3 nucleotide sequence: TGCGCCAGCAGCTCCGGGGTCGTTGTGGGGAGCTCCTACGAGCAGTACTTC.

This chain joins TRBV4-3 and TRBJ2-1; D is uncertain. The CDR3 is 11 residues long. V lost 3 bases to trimming and J lost 7 bases, with 4 bases between them. Germline V CDR1 and CDR2: LGHNA, YSLEER. The CDR3 protein is CASSQQNEQFF. CDR3 coding DNA: TGCGCCAGCAGCCAGCAGAATGAGCAGTTCTTC.

The chain uses TRBV5-4 and TRBJ1-1, with D unclear. Per germline, CDR1 SGHNT and CDR2 YYREEE (reference sequence). The CDR3 covers 13 residues. Trimming took 4 bases from V and 3 from J, leaving 10 bases between them. In DNA form, the CDR3 reads TGTGCCAGCAGCCGCGACGCGGACACTGAAGCTTTCTTT. It translates to CASSRDADTEAFF. Full variable domain (missing parts from reference TRBV5-4 and TRBJ1-1): ETGVTQSPTHLIKTRGQQVTLRCSSQSGHNTVSWYQQALGQGPQFIFQYYREEENGRGNFPPRFSGLQFPNYSSELNVNALELDDSALYLCASSRDADTEAFFGQGTRLTVV.

This clone has only a few counts. V is TRBV28 and J is TRBJ2-6, with 7 nucleotides matching TRBD2. V trimming: 2 bases; J trimming: 0 bases; junction bases outside the gene matches: 4. CDR1 is MDHEN, CDR2 SYDVKM, per germline. The CDR3 totals 17 residues. The CDR3 spells CASSLGGGNSGANVLTF. CDR3 sequence (DNA): TGTGCCAGCAGTTTAGGGGGGGGTAACTCTGGGGCCAACGTCCTGACTTTC.

The chain links TRBV7-2 to TRBJ2-7; TRBD2 matches 10 bases. CDR3 length: 16 residues. Germline CDR1 reads SGHTA; CDR2 reads FQGNSA. The trim removed 3 bases at V and 1 base at J, leaving 6 bases unmatched. CDR3 coding DNA: TGTGCCAGCAGCTTTACGGCGACTAGCGGGTCCTACGAGCAGTACTTC. Its protein product is CASSFTATSGSYEQYF.

The V and J genes are TRBV9 and TRBJ1-3, with TRBD1 matching 9 bases. V was pared by 3 bases and J by 0 bases, with 7 bases of the junction left unmatched. CDR1 is SGDLS, CDR2 YYNGEE, per germline. This CDR3 is built from 17 residues. The CDR3 loop is CASSAPRTGASGNTIYF. CDR3 DNA sequence: TGTGCCAGCAGCGCGCCCAGGACAGGGGCCTCTGGAAACACCATATATTTT.

The V gene is TRBV7-2, the J gene TRBJ2-1, with TRBD1 as a possible D gene (6 bases). The CDR3 has 12 amino acids. Germline assignment: CDR1 SGHTA and CDR2 FQGNSA. Trimming stripped 5 bases from V and 10 bases from J, with 12 bases between. The CDR3 region is CASSLTGLEQFF. The CDR3 bases are TGTGCCAGCAGCCTGACAGGCTTGGAGCAGTTCTTC. The full variable domain, rest sourced from reference TRBV7-2 and TRBJ2-1, is GAGVSQSPSNKVTEKGKDVELRCDPISGHTALYWYRQSLGQGLEFLIYFQGNSAPDKSGLPSDRFSAERTGGSVSTLTIQRTQQEDSAVYLCASSLTGLEQFFGPGTRLTVL.

The genes are TRBV7-9 and TRBJ2-7; perhaps TRBD2 as D (6 bases). The germline CDR1 and CDR2 sequences are SEHNR and FQNEAQ (reference sequence). V lost 1 base and J 6 bases, leaving 16 bases between the germline ends. This CDR3 has 15 residues. This chain's CDR3 is CASSLGGTELAEQYF. CDR3 nucleotides: TGTGCCAGCAGCTTAGGCGGGACGGAACTAGCCGAGCAGTACTTC. Full variable domain (missing parts from reference TRBV7-9 and TRBJ2-7): DTGVSQNPRHKITKRGQNVTFRCDPISEHNRLYWYRQTLGQGPEFLTYFQNEAQLEKSRLLSDRFSAERPKGSFSTLEIQRTEQGDSAMYLCASSLGGTELAEQYFGPGTRLTVT.

This clone appeared a single time. The chain links TRBV3-1 (or the pseudogene TRBV3-2) to TRBJ1-2; TRBD1 matches 12 bases. CDR3 length: 15 amino acids. With 4 bases clipped from V and 6 bases from J, the junction kept 6 bases outside the gene matches. Germline values: CDR1 LGHDT, CDR2 YNNKEL (reference sequence). CDR3 DNA: TGTGCCAGCAGCCGAACCGGGACAGGGGGCGATGGCTACACCTTC. Its translation is CASSRTGTGGDGYTF.

The V call is TRBV6-5, the J call TRBJ2-7; a weak D match, TRBD2 (6 bases). Germline V gene lookup returns CDR1 MNHEY and CDR2 SVGAGI. The length of the CDR3 is 14 residues. Trimming removed 6 bases from V and 3 bases from J, with 15 bases in between. CDR3 sequence reads: CASRPPGGLYEQYF. CDR3 nucleotides: TGTGCCAGCAGACCCCCTGGGGGACTCTACGAGCAGTACTTC.

This sequence joins TRBV27 and TRBJ1-1; 8 bases map to TRBD1. CDR1 and CDR2 (germline): MNHEY, SMNVEV (reference sequence). Unmatched junction bases numbered 1, after V lost 3 bases and J lost 1 base. The CDR3 totals 14 residues. The CDR3 loop reads CASSFQGANTEAFF. The CDR3, as DNA: TGTGCCAGCAGTTTTCAGGGGGCGAACACTGAAGCTTTCTTT.

The chain has TRBV6-5 and TRBJ2-2; the D gene is possibly TRBD2 (6 bases). The CDR3 loop spans 14 amino acids. V shed 8 bases and J shed 1 base, with 11 bases lying between them. Germline V gives CDR1 MNHEY, CDR2 SVGAGI. The CDR3 DNA sequence: TGTGCCAGCGGGAGGCAGGTGAACACCGGGGAGCTGTTTTTT. Translating it yields CASGRQVNTGELFF.

The chain joins TRBV28 to TRBJ1-5; 7 bases map to TRBD1. This CDR3 spans 14 amino acids. CDR1 MDHEN and CDR2 SYDVKM come from the germline V gene. After removal of 5 bases from V and 4 bases from J, the junction contained 5 bases not matched to a gene. The CDR3 region is CASSRDRSNQPQHF. As DNA, the CDR3 is TGTGCCAGCAGTCGGGACAGATCAAATCAGCCCCAGCATTTT.

The chain has TRBV6-5 and TRBJ1-6; 10 nucleotides match TRBD1. Trimming took 2 bases from V and 7 from J; bases not matched to a gene: 5. CDR1 is MNHEY, CDR2 SVGAGI, per germline. The CDR3 is 16 residues long. CDR3: CASSYGGQGVNSPLHF. Written as DNA, the CDR3 is TGTGCCAGCAGTTACGGAGGACAGGGGGTGAATTCACCCCTCCACTTT.

This clone appeared a few times. The chain recombines TRBV15 with TRBJ1-1; D possibly corresponds to TRBD1 (5 bases). Trimming stripped 6 bases from V and 1 base from J, with 12 bases between. The CDR3 has 14 residues. Germline V gives CDR1 LNHNV, CDR2 YYDKDF (reference sequence). CDR3 nucleotides: TGTGCCACCAGGGAGGGGCTGAGGAACACTGAAGCTTTCTTT. The encoded protein is CATREGLRNTEAFF.

J is TRBJ1-1 and V is TRBV15; D gene unclear. CDR1 and CDR2 (germline): LNHNV, YYDKDF (reference sequence). The CDR3 runs to 14 residues. The germline V and J ends were trimmed by 1 base and 3 bases, with 9 bases remaining between them. The CDR3 sequence: CATSRAPQDTEAFF. Written as DNA, the CDR3 is TGTGCCACCAGCAGAGCTCCACAAGACACTGAAGCTTTCTTT.

This rearrangement joins TRBV7-2 to TRBJ2-3; weak D call: TRBD2 (6 bases). CDR3 length: 16 amino acids. Germline CDR1 reads SGHTA; CDR2 reads FQGNSA. Between the trimmed V and J ends, which lost 1 base and 0 bases, there was a span of 11 bases. The CDR3 DNA reads as TGTGCCAGCAGCTTAGGACTGGGACTTAGCACAGATACGCAGTATTTT. Residues: CASSLGLGLSTDTQYF.